This T cell receptor (beta chain) was obtained from a study of blood T cell repertoires in COVID-19. In the study overall: From the United States, Italy and Spain came samples of acute and convalescent COVID-19. The cDNA or gDNA used as material had been derived from T cells, B-cell-depleted T cells, or PBMCs.

Trimming left V 7 bases short and J 3 bases short, with 15 bases between. This CDR3 spans 14 amino acids. The germline CDR1 and CDR2 sequences are SQVTM and ANQGSEA. Original handling: Researchers report that nucleated cell counts were estimated from reference gene primer amplification. This table comes from immunoSEQ multiplex PCR, and its TCRdb copy is limited to in-frame clones, with some not included. D and trimming come from the DNA, and the V and J calls and clone size come from that table. The sample yields about 240,000 clones, 70% to 75% seen once. Material for sequencing was peripheral blood. The chain joins TRBV29-1 to TRBJ1-4; TRBD1 is a possible D gene (6 bases). The receptor was isolated from a woman of 80 years or more with acute or convalescent COVID-19. The CDR3 DNA reads TGCAGCGCCCAAGCCGGGACACCTAATGAAAAACTGTTTTTT. Protein sequence: CSAQAGTPNEKLFF.